This T cell receptor beta chain emerged from a study of regulatory T cells in long-lasting Graves disease. Losses at the gene ends were 6 bases for V and 4 bases for J; bases not matched to a gene: 9. This CDR3 has 15 residues. Germline loops: CDR1 SNHLY, CDR2 FYNNEI. Noted time point: newly diagnosed GD, antithyroid drugs for less than 3 months. RNA from PBMCs was the source of the TCR library. Sequencing libraries for TCR beta were prepared with iRepertoire HTBI primers and Arm-PCR of CDR3 regions. TCRdb used MiXCR to reprocess the multiplex PCR reads, holding one entry per CDR3 protein. The table records roughly 560,000 distinct CDR3 sequences, around 12% of them present only once. This clonotype was detected ten times or more. These same records also appear under a second study, on T cells in Graves' hyperthyroidism and ophthalmopathy. That publication notes: It was uncontrolled infection, other autoimmune disease, pregnancy or lactation that excluded patients.

The sample was peripheral blood mononuclear cells (PBMCs), taken at new diagnosis, from a patient treated with antithyroid drugs. The sequence was obtained from a woman younger than 45 with Graves disease. The chain uses TRBV2 and TRBJ1-1; 9 positions agree with TRBD1. The CDR3 region is CASRLDRGEGTEAFF. In DNA form, the CDR3 reads TGTGCCAGCAGATTGGACAGGGGAGAGGGCACTGAAGCTTTCTTT.